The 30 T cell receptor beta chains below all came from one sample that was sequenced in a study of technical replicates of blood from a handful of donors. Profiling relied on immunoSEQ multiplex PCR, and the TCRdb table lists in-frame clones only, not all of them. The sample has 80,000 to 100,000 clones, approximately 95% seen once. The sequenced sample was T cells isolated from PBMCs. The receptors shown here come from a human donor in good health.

CDR3 sequence (DNA): TGTGCCAGCTCACCACCGGGACAACTAAACACTGAAGCTTTCTTT. Translated: CASSPPGQLNTEAFF. The rearrangement links TRBV18 to TRBJ1-1, with D perhaps TRBD1 (6 bases). CDR1 and CDR2 (germline): KGHSH, LQKENI. The V gene lost 0 bases and the J gene lost 2 bases, with 10 bases spanning the gap. The CDR3 has 15 amino acids.

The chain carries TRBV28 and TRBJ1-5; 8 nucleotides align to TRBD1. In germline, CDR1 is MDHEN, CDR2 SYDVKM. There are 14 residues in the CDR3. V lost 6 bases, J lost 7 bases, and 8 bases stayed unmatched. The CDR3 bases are TGTGCCAGCAGAGGACAGGGCGGATGGCAGCCCCAGCATTTT. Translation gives CASRGQGGWQPQHF.

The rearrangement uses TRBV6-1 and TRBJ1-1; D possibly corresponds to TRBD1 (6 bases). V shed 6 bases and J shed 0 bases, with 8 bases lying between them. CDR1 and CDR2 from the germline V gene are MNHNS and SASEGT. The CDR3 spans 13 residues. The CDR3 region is CASRGGLNTEAFF. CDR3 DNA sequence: TGTGCCAGCAGAGGGGGTTTGAACACTGAAGCTTTCTTT.

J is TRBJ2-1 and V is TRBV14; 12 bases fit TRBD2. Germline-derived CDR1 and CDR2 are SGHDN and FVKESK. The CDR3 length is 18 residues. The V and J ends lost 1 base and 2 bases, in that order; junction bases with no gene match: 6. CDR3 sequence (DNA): TGTGCCAGCAGCCAAGGGCTAGCGGGAGGGCCGCCCTACAATGAGCAGTTCTTC. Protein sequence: CASSQGLAGGPPYNEQFF.

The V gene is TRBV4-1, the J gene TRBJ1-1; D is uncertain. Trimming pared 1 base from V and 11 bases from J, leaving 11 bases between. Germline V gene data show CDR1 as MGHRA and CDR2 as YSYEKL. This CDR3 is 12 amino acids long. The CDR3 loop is CASSQGAPTAFF. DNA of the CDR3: TGCGCCAGCAGCCAAGGGGCCCCGACGGCTTTCTTT.

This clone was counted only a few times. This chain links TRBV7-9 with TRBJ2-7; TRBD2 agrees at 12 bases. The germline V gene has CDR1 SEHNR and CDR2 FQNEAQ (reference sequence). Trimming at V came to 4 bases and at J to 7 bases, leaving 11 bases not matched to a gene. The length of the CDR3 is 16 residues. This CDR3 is CASSSLAGGPIVEQYF. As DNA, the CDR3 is TGTGCCAGCAGCTCGCTAGCGGGAGGGCCTATAGTGGAGCAGTACTTC. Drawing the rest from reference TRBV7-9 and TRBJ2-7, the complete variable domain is DTGVSQNPRHKITKRGQNVTFRCDPISEHNRLYWYRQTLGQGPEFLTYFQNEAQLEKSRLLSDRFSAERPKGSFSTLEIQRTEQGDSAMYLCASSSLAGGPIVEQYFGPGTRLTVT.

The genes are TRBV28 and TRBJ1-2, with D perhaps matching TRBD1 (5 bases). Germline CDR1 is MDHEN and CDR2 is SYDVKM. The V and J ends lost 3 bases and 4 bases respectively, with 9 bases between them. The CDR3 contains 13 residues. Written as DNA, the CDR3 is TGTGCCAGCAGTTTGGGGGGTTTCTATGGCTACACCTTC. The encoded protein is CASSLGGFYGYTF.

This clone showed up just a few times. The CDR3 sequence is CASSYSMSRGEQYF. The CDR3 coding sequence is TGTGCCAGCAGTTACTCGATGTCTAGAGGCGAGCAGTACTTC. The chain has TRBV6-6 and TRBJ2-7; D remains ambiguous. V lost 0 bases to trimming and J lost 6 bases, with 12 bases between them. The CDR3 runs 14 residues. Germline V gives CDR1 MNHNY, CDR2 SVGAGI (reference sequence).

The chain's CDR3 is CASSLFIIGRRDRGSYEQYF. The CDR3 DNA follows: TGTGCCAGCAGTTTATTTATTATAGGGCGAAGGGACAGGGGATCCTACGAGCAGTACTTC. The genes are TRBV28 and TRBJ2-7, with 10 bases lining up with TRBD1. The CDR3 is 20 amino acids. V was clipped by 1 base and J by 1 base; unmatched bases: 16. Germline V gives CDR1 MDHEN, CDR2 SYDVKM.

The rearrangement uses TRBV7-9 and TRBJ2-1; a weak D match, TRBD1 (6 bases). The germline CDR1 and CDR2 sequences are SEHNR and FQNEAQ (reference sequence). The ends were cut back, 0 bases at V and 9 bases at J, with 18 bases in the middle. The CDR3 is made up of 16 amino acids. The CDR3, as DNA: TGTGCCAGCAGCTTAGCCCGGAACAGGGCTGACAGTGAGCAGTTCTTC. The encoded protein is CASSLARNRADSEQFF.

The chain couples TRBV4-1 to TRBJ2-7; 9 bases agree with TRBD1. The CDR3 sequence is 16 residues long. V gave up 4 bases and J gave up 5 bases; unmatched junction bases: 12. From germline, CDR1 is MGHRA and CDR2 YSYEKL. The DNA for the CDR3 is TGCGCCAGCAGCCCCGTATGGACAGGGGAGTCGGACGAGCAGTACTTC. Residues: CASSPVWTGESDEQYF.

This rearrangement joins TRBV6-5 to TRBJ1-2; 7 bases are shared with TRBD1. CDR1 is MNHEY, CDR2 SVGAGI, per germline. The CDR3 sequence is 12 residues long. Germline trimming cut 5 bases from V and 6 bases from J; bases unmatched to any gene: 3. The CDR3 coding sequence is TGTGCCAGCAGTACAGGGGTCAATGGCTACACCTTC. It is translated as CASSTGVNGYTF.

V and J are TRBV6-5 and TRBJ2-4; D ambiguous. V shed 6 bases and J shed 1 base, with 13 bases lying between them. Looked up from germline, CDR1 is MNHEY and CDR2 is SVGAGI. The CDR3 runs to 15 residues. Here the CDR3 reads CASRPNLVAKNIQYF. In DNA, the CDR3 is TGTGCCAGCAGACCAAACTTGGTCGCCAAAAACATTCAGTACTTC.

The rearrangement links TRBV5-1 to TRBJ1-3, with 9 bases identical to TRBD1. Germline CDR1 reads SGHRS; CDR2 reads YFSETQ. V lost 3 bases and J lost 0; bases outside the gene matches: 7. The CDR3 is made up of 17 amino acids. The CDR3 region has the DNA TGCGCCAGCAGCTCCGGGACAGGGTCTTACTCTGGAAACACCATATATTTT. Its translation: CASSSGTGSYSGNTIYF.

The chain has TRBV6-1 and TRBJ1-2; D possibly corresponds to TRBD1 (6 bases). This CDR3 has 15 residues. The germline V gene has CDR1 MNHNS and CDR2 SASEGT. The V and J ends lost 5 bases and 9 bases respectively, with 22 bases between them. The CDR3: CASSLRTGDIHSYTF. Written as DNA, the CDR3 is TGTGCCAGCAGTTTAAGAACTGGGGACATTCATAGCTACACCTTC.

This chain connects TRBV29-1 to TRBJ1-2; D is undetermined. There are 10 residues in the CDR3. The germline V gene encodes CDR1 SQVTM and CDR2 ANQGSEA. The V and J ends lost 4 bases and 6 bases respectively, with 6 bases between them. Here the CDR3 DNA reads TGCAGCGTTGCGCAGGATGGCTACACCTTC. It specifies CSVAQDGYTF.

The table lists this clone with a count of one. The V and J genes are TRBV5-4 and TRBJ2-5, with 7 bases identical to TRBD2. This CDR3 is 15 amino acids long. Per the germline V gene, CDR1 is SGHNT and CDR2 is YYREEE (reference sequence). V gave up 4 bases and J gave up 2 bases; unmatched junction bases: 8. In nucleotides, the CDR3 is TGTGCCAGCAGCCCCCCCTCGGGGGGACAAGAGACCCAGTACTTC. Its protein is CASSPPSGGQETQYF.

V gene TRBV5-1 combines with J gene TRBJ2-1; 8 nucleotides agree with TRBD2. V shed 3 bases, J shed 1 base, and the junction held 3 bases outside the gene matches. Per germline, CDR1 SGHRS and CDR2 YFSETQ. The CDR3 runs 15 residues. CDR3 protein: CASSSRGGSYNEQFF. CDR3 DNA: TGCGCCAGCAGCTCTCGCGGGGGGTCCTACAATGAGCAGTTCTTC. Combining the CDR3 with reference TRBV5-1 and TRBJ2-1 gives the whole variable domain KAGVTQTPRYLIKTRGQQVTLSCSPISGHRSVSWYQQTPGQGLQFLFEYFSETQRNKGNFPGRFSGRQFSNSRSEMNVSTLELGDSALYLCASSSRGGSYNEQFFGPGTRLTVL.

The CDR3 sequence: CASSLQAGTYNEQFF. DNA for the CDR3: TGTGCCAGCAGCTTACAAGCGGGGACCTACAATGAGCAGTTCTTC. The rearrangement joins TRBV5-6 to TRBJ2-1, with 7 positions matching TRBD2. In germline, CDR1 is SGHDT, CDR2 YYEEEE. Trimming cost V 2 bases and J 2 bases; bases outside gene matches: 4. This CDR3 comprises 15 residues. Combining the CDR3 with reference TRBV5-6 and TRBJ2-1 gives the whole variable domain DAGVTQSPTHLIKTRGQQVTLRCSPKSGHDTVSWYQQALGQGPQFIFQYYEEEERQRGNFPDRFSGHQFPNYSSELNVNALLLGDSALYLCASSLQAGTYNEQFFGPGTRLTVL.

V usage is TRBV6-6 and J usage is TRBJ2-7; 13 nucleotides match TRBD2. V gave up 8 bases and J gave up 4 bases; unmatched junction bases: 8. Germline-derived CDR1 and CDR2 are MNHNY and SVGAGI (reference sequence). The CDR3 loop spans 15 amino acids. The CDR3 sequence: CASGLLAGGPYEQYF. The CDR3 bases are TGTGCCAGCGGTCTACTAGCGGGAGGGCCGTACGAGCAGTACTTC.

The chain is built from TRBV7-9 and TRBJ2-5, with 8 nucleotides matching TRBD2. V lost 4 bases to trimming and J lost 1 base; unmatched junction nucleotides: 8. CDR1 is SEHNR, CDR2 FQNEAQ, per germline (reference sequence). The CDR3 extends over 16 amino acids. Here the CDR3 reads CASSSRQTSVQETQYF. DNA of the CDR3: TGTGCCAGCAGCTCCAGACAGACTAGCGTCCAAGAGACCCAGTACTTC.

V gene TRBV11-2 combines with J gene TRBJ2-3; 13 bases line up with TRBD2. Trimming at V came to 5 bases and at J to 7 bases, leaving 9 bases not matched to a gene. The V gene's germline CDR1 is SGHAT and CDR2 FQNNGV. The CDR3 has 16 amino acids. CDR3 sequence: CASSPRLAGGGNTQYF. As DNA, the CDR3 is TGTGCCAGCAGCCCAAGACTAGCGGGGGGAGGGAATACGCAGTATTTT. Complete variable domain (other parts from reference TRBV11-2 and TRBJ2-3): EAGVAQSPRYKIIEKRQSVAFWCNPISGHATLYWYQQILGQGPKLLIQFQNNGVVDDSQLPKDRFSAERLKGVDSTLKIQPAKLEDSAVYLCASSPRLAGGGNTQYFGPGTRLTVL.

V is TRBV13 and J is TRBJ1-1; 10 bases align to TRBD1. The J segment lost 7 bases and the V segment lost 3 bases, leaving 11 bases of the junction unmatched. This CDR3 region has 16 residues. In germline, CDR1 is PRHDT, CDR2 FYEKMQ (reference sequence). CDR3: CASSLTGGYLLYEAFF. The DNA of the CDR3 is TGTGCCAGCAGCTTGACAGGGGGCTACCTTCTTTATGAAGCTTTCTTT. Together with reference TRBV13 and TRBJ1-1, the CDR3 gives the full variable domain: AAGVIQSPRHLIKEKRETATLKCYPIPRHDTVYWYQQGPGQDPQFLISFYEKMQSDKGSIPDRFSAQQFSDYHSELNMSSLELGDSALYFCASSLTGGYLLYEAFFGQGTRLTVV.

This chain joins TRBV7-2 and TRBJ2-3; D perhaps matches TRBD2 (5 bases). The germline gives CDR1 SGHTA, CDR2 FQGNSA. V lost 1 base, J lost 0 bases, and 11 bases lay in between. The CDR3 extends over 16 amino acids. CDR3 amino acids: CASSLVGAVSTDTQYF. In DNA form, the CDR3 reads TGTGCCAGCAGCTTAGTAGGAGCGGTTAGCACAGATACGCAGTATTTT. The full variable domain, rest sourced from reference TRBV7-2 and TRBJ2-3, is GAGVSQSPSNKVTEKGKDVELRCDPISGHTALYWYRQSLGQGLEFLIYFQGNSAPDKSGLPSDRFSAERTGGSVSTLTIQRTQQEDSAVYLCASSLVGAVSTDTQYFGPGTRLTVL.

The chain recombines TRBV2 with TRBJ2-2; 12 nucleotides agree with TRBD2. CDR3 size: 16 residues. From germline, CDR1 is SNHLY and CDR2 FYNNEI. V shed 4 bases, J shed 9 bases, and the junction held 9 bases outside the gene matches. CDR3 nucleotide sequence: TGTGCCAGCAGTGTGTCTAGCGGGAGGGCCGTGCGGGAGCTGTTTTTT. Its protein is CASSVSSGRAVRELFF.

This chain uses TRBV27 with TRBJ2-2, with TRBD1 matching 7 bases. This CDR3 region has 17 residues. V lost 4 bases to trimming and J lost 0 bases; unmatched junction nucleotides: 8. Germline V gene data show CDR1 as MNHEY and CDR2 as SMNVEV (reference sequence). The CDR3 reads CASSSLTGVPNTGELFF. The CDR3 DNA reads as TGTGCCAGCAGTTCCCTCACAGGGGTCCCGAACACCGGGGAGCTGTTTTTT.

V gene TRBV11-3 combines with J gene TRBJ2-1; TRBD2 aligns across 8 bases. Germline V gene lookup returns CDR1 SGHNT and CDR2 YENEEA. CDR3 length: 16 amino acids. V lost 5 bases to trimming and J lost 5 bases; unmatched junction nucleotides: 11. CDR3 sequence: CASSIFGTSGNNEQFF. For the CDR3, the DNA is TGTGCCAGCAGCATTTTTGGTACTAGCGGTAACAATGAGCAGTTCTTC.

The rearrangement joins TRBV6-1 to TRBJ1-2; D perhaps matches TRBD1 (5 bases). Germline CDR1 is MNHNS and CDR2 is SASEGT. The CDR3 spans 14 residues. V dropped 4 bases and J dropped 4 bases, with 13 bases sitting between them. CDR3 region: CASSAHPTVYGYTF. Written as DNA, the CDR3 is TGTGCCAGCAGTGCCCACCCGACAGTCTATGGCTACACCTTC.

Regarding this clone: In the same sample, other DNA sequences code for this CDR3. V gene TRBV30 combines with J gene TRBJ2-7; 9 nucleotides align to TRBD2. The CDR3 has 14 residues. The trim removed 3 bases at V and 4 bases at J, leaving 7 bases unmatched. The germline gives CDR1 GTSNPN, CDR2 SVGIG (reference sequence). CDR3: CAWSTRGLAYEQYF. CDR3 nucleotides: TGTGCCTGGAGCACGCGGGGACTAGCTTACGAGCAGTACTTC.

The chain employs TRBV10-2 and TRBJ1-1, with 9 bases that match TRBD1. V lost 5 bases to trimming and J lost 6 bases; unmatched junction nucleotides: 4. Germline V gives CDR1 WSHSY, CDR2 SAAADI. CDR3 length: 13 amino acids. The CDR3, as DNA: TGCGCCAGCAGTTTTACAGGGGGCCCTGAAGCTTTCTTT. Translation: CASSFTGGPEAFF.